The clone carrying this TCR beta chain appeared many times. These data originate in a study of identical twins. TCRdb re-called the 5' RACE reads with MiXCR, one entry per CDR3 protein. The table lists 200,000 to 250,000 distinct CDR3 sequences, 6% to 9% of them singletons. This same sample was also part of a study on yellow fever vaccine responses in identical twins.

The receptor's source is a woman under 30 in good health. Material: memory (CD45RO+) T cells sorted from blood.

This chain's CDR3 is CASSSDLYRGETQYF. The CDR3 DNA follows: TGTGCCAGCAGTTCCGACCTCTATCGGGGGGAGACCCAGTACTTC. The rearrangement joins TRBV6-5 to TRBJ2-5, with D possibly being TRBD2 (6 bases). The CDR3 runs 15 residues. Per germline, CDR1 MNHEY and CDR2 SVGAGI. V was trimmed by 4 bases and J by 5 bases, leaving 17 bases between them.